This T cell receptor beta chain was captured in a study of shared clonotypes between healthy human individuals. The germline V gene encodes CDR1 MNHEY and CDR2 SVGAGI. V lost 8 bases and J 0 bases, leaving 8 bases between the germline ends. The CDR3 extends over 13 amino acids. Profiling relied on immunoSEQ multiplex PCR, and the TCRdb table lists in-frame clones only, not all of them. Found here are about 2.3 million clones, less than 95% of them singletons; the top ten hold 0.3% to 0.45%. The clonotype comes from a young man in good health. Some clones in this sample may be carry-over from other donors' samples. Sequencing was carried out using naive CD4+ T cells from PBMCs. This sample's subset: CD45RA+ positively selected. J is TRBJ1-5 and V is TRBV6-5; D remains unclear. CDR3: CASGLDSNQPQHF. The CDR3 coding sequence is TGTGCCAGCGGTCTGGATAGCAATCAGCCCCAGCATTTT.